These T cell receptor beta chains were read from a single sample in a study of cytomegalovirus exposure and HLA in healthy donors. Libraries were prepared by immunoSEQ multiplex PCR; TCRdb keeps only in-frame clonotypes and omits some of them. This table lists 50,000 or so clones. Sequenced: PBMCs. These receptors were taken from a man in his forties or fifties in good health and CMV-seropositive. CDR3s include the opening cysteine and the closing phenylalanine or tryptophan. A D gene is named only where the DNA matches it firmly.

V	J	D	length	CDR3	DNA
TRBV19	TRBJ2-3	TRBD1	15	CASSVGQGYTDTQYF	TGTGCCAGTAGTGTCGGACAGGGATACACAGATACGCAGTATTTT
TRBV28	TRBJ2-7	TRBD2	13	CAWRREGSYEQYF	TGTGCCTGGCGGCGGGAGGGCTCCTACGAGCAGTACTTC
TRBV9	TRBJ2-7	TRBD2	16	CASSAGTSGRGYEQYF	TGTGCCAGCAGCGCGGGGACTAGCGGGAGGGGGTACGAGCAGTACTTC
TRBV28	TRBJ2-5	.	15	CASSSLTVAGEAQYF	TGTGCCAGCAGTTCCCTGACGGTGGCCGGTGAGGCCCAGTACTTC
TRBV29-1	TRBJ1-2	TRBD1	16	CSVGGPWDRGNYGYTF	TGCAGCGTTGGGGGACCCTGGGACAGGGGAAACTATGGCTACACCTTC
TRBV7-7	TRBJ2-1	TRBD2	15	CASSPGLARYNEQFF	TGTGCTAGCAGCCCCGGACTAGCGCGGTACAATGAGCAGTTCTTC
TRBV7-6	TRBJ2-7	.	15	CASSSYRQPAYEQYF	TGTGCCAGCAGCTCCTATCGACAGCCCGCTTACGAGCAGTACTTC
TRBV6-5	TRBJ2-7	.	15	CASSYSGRGPYEQYF	TGTGCCAGCAGTTACTCGGGCAGGGGTCCCTACGAGCAGTACTTC
TRBV6-5	TRBJ1-1	.	13	CASSYGQNTEAFF	TGTGCCAGCAGTTACGGGCAGAACACTGAAGCTTTCTTT
TRBV6-1	TRBJ1-5	.	16	CASSESLGTTGQPQHF	TGTGCCAGCAGTGAAAGCCTTGGGACTACGGGTCAGCCCCAGCATTTT
TRBV5-8	TRBJ1-1	TRBD1	14	CASSFPRTGLRAFF	TGTGCCAGCAGCTTCCCCCGGACAGGGTTGAGGGCTTTCTTT
TRBV2	TRBJ2-2	TRBD1	15	CASSETGMNTGELFF	TGTGCCAGCAGCGAGACAGGGATGAACACCGGGGAGCTGTTTTTT
TRBV30	TRBJ1-4	.	16	CAWSGYIRPANEKLFF	TGTGCCTGGTCTGGGTACATCAGGCCGGCTAATGAAAAACTGTTTTTT
TRBV9	TRBJ2-4	TRBD1	17	CASSVGTASLAKNIQYF	TGTGCCAGCAGCGTCGGGACAGCTAGCTTGGCCAAAAACATTCAGTACTTC
TRBV6-5	TRBJ1-2	.	14	CASRVPGLRGGYTF	TGTGCCAGCAGGGTTCCGGGTCTCAGGGGTGGCTACACCTTC
TRBV6-6	TRBJ1-2	TRBD1	14	CASSWGQGPYGYTF	TGTGCCAGCAGTTGGGGACAGGGACCTTATGGCTACACCTTC
TRBV29-1	TRBJ1-4	.	11	CSLTAGEKLFF	TGCAGCTTAACGGCGGGGGAAAAACTGTTTTTT
TRBV19	TRBJ2-7	TRBD1	15	CASSIGTGGSYEQYF	TGTGCCAGTAGTATAGGGACAGGGGGCTCCTACGAGCAGTACTTC
TRBV29-1	TRBJ1-2	.	14	CSAPRESSNYGYTF	TGCAGCGCACCCCGGGAAAGCTCTAACTATGGCTACACCTTC
TRBV18	TRBJ2-1	.	13	CASSPTGDNEQFF	TGTGCCAGCTCACCGACAGGCGACAATGAGCAGTTCTTC
TRBV4-3	TRBJ2-5	TRBD2	17	CASSQDKGGGARETQYF	TGCGCCAGCAGCCAAGATAAGGGCGGGGGGGCCCGGGAGACCCAGTACTTC
TRBV5-1	TRBJ2-7	TRBD2	16	CASSWTRTSGAYEQYF	TGCGCCAGCAGCTGGACTCGGACTAGCGGGGCCTACGAGCAGTACTTC
TRBV25-1	TRBJ2-7	TRBD1	11	CASTTGVEQYF	TGTGCCAGCACGACAGGGGTCGAGCAGTACTTC
TRBV2	TRBJ1-6	.	15	CASSASRGVKSPLHF	TGTGCCAGCAGTGCTTCCAGGGGAGTAAAATCACCCCTCCACTTT
TRBV5-1	TRBJ1-5	.	15	CASSLTGNSNQPQHF	TGCGCCAGCAGCTTGACAGGGAATAGCAATCAGCCCCAGCATTTT
TRBV6-5	TRBJ1-1	.	14	CASRRHREITEAFF	TGTGCCAGCAGGAGACACAGGGAGATCACTGAAGCTTTCTTT
TRBV5-1	TRBJ1-2	TRBD1	14	CASSLLGQGYGYTF	TGCGCCAGCTCCCTATTGGGACAGGGGTATGGCTACACCTTC
TRBV10-3	TRBJ2-3	TRBD2	14	CAIATSGATDTQYF	TGTGCCATCGCGACTAGCGGAGCGACAGATACGCAGTATTTT
TRBV29-1	TRBJ1-1	.	15	CSVGGRGKENTEAFF	TGCAGCGTTGGGGGTCGGGGAAAGGAGAACACTGAAGCTTTCTTT
TRBV4-1	TRBJ2-3	TRBD2	16	CASSPYATSGSGTQYF	TGCGCCAGCAGCCCCTATGCGACTAGCGGGAGTGGTACGCAGTATTTT
TRBV30	TRBJ2-5	.	12	CAWSNVRETQYF	TGTGCCTGGAGTAATGTCCGAGAGACCCAGTACTTC
TRBV27	TRBJ2-1	TRBD2	14	CASSPGLAGYEQFF	TGTGCCAGCAGTCCGGGACTAGCGGGATATGAGCAGTTCTTC
TRBV19	TRBJ2-3	.	14	CASSFRTIADTQYF	TGTGCCAGTAGTTTTCGGACTATCGCAGATACGCAGTATTTT
TRBV6-1	TRBJ2-7	.	14	CASSERGSGYEQYF	TGTGCCAGCAGTGAAAGGGGATCTGGGTACGAGCAGTACTTC
TRBV30	TRBJ1-1	TRBD1	12	CAWTRDSRPAFF	TGTGCCTGGACCCGGGACAGTCGACCAGCTTTCTTT
TRBV5-8	TRBJ2-7	.	12	CASSLGTYEQYF	TGTGCCAGCAGCTTGGGGACATACGAGCAGTACTTC
TRBV7-2	TRBJ2-3	.	14	CASSLGAGTDTQYF	TGTGCCAGCAGCTTAGGGGCAGGCACAGATACGCAGTATTTT
TRBV18	TRBJ1-1	.	13	CASSPPVNTEAFF	TGTGCCAGCTCACCCCCGGTGAACACTGAAGCTTTCTTT
TRBV29-1	TRBJ2-6	.	13	CSVGLFGANVLTF	TGCAGCGTTGGGCTTTTTGGGGCCAACGTCCTGACTTTC
TRBV6-5	TRBJ2-2	.	14	CASSYSRLSGELFF	TGTGCCAGCAGTTACAGCAGGCTCTCCGGGGAGCTGTTTTTT
TRBV7-2	TRBJ1-2	.	16	CASSLGPGQTNYGYTF	TGTGCCAGCAGCTTAGGCCCCGGACAGACGAACTATGGCTACACCTTC
TRBV30	TRBJ1-2	.	13	CAWSSTGFNGYTF	TGTGCCTGGAGTTCCACAGGGTTTAATGGCTACACCTTC
TRBV2	TRBJ1-2	.	12	CASRVIVEGYTF	TGTGCCAGCAGGGTCATAGTTGAGGGCTACACCTTC
TRBV27	TRBJ1-2	TRBD1	13	CASSLSLDRDYTF	TGTGCCAGCAGTTTATCGCTGGACAGGGACTACACCTTC
TRBV18	TRBJ1-2	TRBD1	16	CASAPQQLDRGYGYTF	TGTGCCAGCGCACCGCAACAACTGGACAGGGGCTATGGCTACACCTTC
TRBV5-4	TRBJ1-4	.	15	CASSPSGRLDEKLFF	TGTGCCAGCAGCCCCTCTGGGAGGCTAGATGAAAAACTGTTTTTT
TRBV7-3	TRBJ2-2	.	16	CASSLMAGTNTGELFF	TGTGCCAGCAGCTTAATGGCCGGGACTAACACCGGGGAGCTGTTTTTT
TRBV7-7	TRBJ2-2	.	14	CASSSHRAAGELFF	TGTGCTAGCAGCAGCCACAGGGCAGCCGGGGAGCTGTTTTTT
TRBV28	TRBJ1-1	.	14	CASSEALRYTEAFF	TGTGCCAGCTCGGAGGCTCTAAGGTACACTGAAGCTTTCTTT
TRBV6-5	TRBJ1-6	.	14	CASSYFNRDSPLHF	TGTGCCAGCAGTTACTTTAACAGGGACTCACCCCTCCACTTT
TRBV7-3	TRBJ1-2	TRBD1	15	CASSPNPGQGSGYTF	TGTGCCAGCAGCCCTAACCCGGGACAGGGAAGCGGCTACACCTTC